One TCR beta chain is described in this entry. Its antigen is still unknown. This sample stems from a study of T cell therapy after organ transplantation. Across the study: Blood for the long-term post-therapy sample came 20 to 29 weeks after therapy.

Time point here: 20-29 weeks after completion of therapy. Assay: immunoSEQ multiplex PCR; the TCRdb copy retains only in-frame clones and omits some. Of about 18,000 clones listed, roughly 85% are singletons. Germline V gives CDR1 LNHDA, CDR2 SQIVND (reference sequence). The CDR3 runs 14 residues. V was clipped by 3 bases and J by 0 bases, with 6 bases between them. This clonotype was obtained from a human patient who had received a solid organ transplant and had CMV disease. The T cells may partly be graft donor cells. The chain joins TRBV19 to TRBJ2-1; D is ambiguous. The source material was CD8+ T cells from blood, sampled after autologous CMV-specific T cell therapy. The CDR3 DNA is TGTGCCAGTAGTATTGGCATCTCCTACAATGAGCAGTTCTTC. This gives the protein CASSIGISYNEQFF.